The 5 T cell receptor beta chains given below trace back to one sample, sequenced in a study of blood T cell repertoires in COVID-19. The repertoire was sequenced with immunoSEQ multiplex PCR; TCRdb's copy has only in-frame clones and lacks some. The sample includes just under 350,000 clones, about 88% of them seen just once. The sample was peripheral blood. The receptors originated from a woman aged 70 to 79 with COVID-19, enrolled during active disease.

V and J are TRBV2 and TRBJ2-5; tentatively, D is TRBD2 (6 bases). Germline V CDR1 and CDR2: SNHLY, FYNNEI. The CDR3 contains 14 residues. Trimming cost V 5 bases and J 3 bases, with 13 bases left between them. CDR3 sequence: CASSRMASEETQYF. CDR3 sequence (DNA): TGTGCCAGCAGTCGGATGGCTAGCGAAGAGACCCAGTACTTC.

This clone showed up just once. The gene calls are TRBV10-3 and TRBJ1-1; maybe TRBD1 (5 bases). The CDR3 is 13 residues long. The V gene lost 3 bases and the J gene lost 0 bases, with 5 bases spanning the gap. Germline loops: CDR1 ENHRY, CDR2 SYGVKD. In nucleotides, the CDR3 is TGTGCCATCAGTGAACAGGTGAACACTGAAGCTTTCTTT. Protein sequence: CAISEQVNTEAFF.

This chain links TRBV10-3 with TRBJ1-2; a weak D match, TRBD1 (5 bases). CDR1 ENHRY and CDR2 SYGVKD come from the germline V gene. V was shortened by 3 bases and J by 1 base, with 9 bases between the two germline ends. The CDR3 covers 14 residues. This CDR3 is CAISDREFNYGYTF. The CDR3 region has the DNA TGTGCCATCAGTGACAGGGAATTTAACTATGGCTACACCTTC.

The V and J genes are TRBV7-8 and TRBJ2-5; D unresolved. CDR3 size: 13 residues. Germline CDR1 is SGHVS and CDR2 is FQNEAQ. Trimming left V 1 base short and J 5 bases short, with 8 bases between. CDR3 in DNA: TGTGCCAGCAGCTTAGATTTATTGGAGACCCAGTACTTC. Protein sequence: CASSLDLLETQYF.

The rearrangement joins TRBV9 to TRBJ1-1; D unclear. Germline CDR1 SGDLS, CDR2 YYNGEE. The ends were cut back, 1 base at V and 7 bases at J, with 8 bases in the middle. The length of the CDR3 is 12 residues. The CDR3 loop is CASSVSGDEAFF. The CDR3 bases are TGTGCCAGCAGCGTATCGGGAGATGAAGCTTTCTTT.